The present TCR beta chain was sequenced within a study of T cell responses to AZD1222 COVID-19 vaccine. The assay was immunoSEQ multiplex PCR, and TCRdb's table has in-frame clones only and misses some. This table has about 83,000 clones, 88% appearing once. The CDR3 consists of 13 residues. The germline V gene has CDR1 SQVTM and CDR2 ANQGSEA. V lost 6 bases to trimming and J lost 1 base; unmatched junction nucleotides: 3. Sample: peripheral blood, taken on day 0 of MenACWY control vaccination. The chain has TRBV29-1 and TRBJ1-1, with TRBD1 identical over 9 bases. The TCR comes from an adult in good health. In DNA form, the CDR3 reads TGCAGCGTCAAGACAGGGGGGAACACTGAAGCTTTCTTT. Translated, it gives CSVKTGGNTEAFF.